Listed here are 20 T cell receptor beta chains from one sample, sequenced in a study of T cells in Graves' hyperthyroidism and ophthalmopathy (dated by TCRdb to between 2019 and 2020). Library construction relied on multiplex PCR. The reads were generated on an Illumina HiSeq 2000. The TCR beta CDR3 regions were amplified from RNA transcripts. For the first round of RT-PCR on the TCR CDR3, the HTBI primer set was used together with the Qiagen OneStep RT-PCR kit. The public reads were reanalyzed by TCRdb: fastp trimming at Q25, MiXCR alignment, in-frame beta chains only. Each entry merges the rows of one CDR3 protein and shows their most common DNA and genes. For this sample there are under 400,000 distinct CDR3 sequences; roughly 15% appear just once. The ten largest clones capture about 21% of the sample. What was sequenced was blood. Receptors were obtained from a woman aged 55 to 70 with Graves' ophthalmopathy.

At least ten counts were recorded for this clonotype. The chain links TRBV6-2 or TRBV6-3 to TRBJ1-5; weak D call: TRBD1 (6 bases). Looked up from germline, CDR1 is MNHEY and CDR2 is SVGEGT. The germline V and J ends were trimmed by 7 bases and 7 bases, with 26 bases remaining between them. The CDR3 has 17 residues. This CDR3 reads CASTYKVAGVIRQPQHF. The CDR3 DNA reads TGTGCCAGCACCTATAAGGTCGCAGGGGTCATACGCCAGCCCCAGCATTTT.

In this sample, this clonotype turned up many times. The chain links TRBV5-1 to TRBJ2-3, with 7 nucleotides matching TRBD1. This CDR3 is built from 15 residues. V trimming: 1 base; J trimming: 4 bases; junction bases outside the gene matches: 6. Germline V lookup: CDR1 SGHRS, CDR2 YFSETQ. Here the CDR3 DNA reads TGCGCCAGCAGCTTGAGTCAGGGGGATGCAGATACGCAGTATTTT. Translation gives CASSLSQGDADTQYF.

There are a few counts of this clonotype. This chain uses TRBV6-1 with TRBJ2-2; 9 bases map to TRBD1. V dropped 6 bases and J dropped 1; count of bases not matched to a gene: 6. Germline assignment: CDR1 MNHNS and CDR2 SASEGT. The CDR3 spans 16 residues. The CDR3 sequence is CASRRRTGVNTGELFF. The CDR3 DNA reads TGTGCCAGCAGAAGGAGGACAGGGGTGAACACCGGGGAGCTGTTTTTT.

This clonotype was seen repeatedly, ten times or more. The chain uses TRBV28 and TRBJ2-7, with 11 bases that match TRBD1. Looked up from germline, CDR1 is MDHEN and CDR2 is SYDVKM. This CDR3 region has 17 residues. With 4 bases clipped from V and 3 bases from J, the junction kept 11 bases outside the gene matches. CDR3 DNA sequence: TGTGCCAGCAGTTCCGGACAGGGGGCTAGATGGCTCTACGAGCAGTACTTC. As protein: CASSSGQGARWLYEQYF.

This clonotype was found many times. This rearrangement joins TRBV18 to TRBJ1-5; no definite D call. Germline V gene sequence: CDR1 KGHSH, CDR2 LQKENI. The CDR3 contains 13 residues. Trimming cost V 8 bases and J 2 bases, with 10 bases left between them. In DNA form, the CDR3 reads TGTGCCAGCAGCCCCGACCGCAATCAGCCCCAGCATTTT. Amino acids: CASSPDRNQPQHF.

The chain links TRBV10-1 to TRBJ2-1; TRBD2 matches 8 bases. The ends lost 8 bases at V and 6 bases at J; junction bases unmatched: 3. The CDR3 extends over 12 amino acids. Per germline, CDR1 WNHNN and CDR2 SYGVQD (reference sequence). The CDR3 DNA sequence: TGCGCCAGCGGAGGGACTAGCAATGAGCAGTTCTTC. It codes for CASGGTSNEQFF.

The chain carries TRBV7-3 and TRBJ1-6, with D perhaps TRBD1 (6 bases). The CDR3 sequence is 16 residues long. V lost 5 bases to trimming and J lost 8 bases, with 19 bases between them. Germline assignment: CDR1 SGHTA and CDR2 FQGTGA. Here the CDR3 DNA reads TGTGCCAGCAGCACTCGGGGGCCCGCCGGGGATTCACCCCTCCACTTT. Protein sequence: CASSTRGPAGDSPLHF.

The sample holds many counts of this clonotype. The rearrangement joins TRBV28 to TRBJ2-5; the match to TRBD2 covers 7 bases. With 4 bases clipped from V and 1 base from J, the junction kept 6 bases outside the gene matches. CDR3 length: 15 residues. Germline CDR1 and CDR2: MDHEN and SYDVKM. DNA of the CDR3: TGTGCCAGCAGTTCCCAAGCGGGAATCCAAGAGACCCAGTACTTC. Translation gives CASSSQAGIQETQYF.

This clonotype was seen many times. The chain recombines TRBV2 with TRBJ2-7; D possibly corresponds to TRBD2 (5 bases). Germline CDR1 and CDR2: SNHLY and FYNNEI. Trimming cost V 4 bases and J 2 bases, with 9 bases left between them. The CDR3 sequence is 13 residues long. The CDR3 DNA reads as TGTGCCAGCAGTGGAGGGTCCGCCTACGAGCAGTACTTC. Translation: CASSGGSAYEQYF.

This clonotype was counted many times. This chain connects TRBV20-1 to TRBJ1-2, with 12 bases lining up with TRBD1. The CDR3 runs 12 residues. Trimming took 3 bases from V and 10 from J; bases not matched to a gene: 3. Looked up from germline, CDR1 is DFQATT and CDR2 is SNEGSKA (reference sequence). CDR3 sequence (DNA): TGCAGTGCTAGTCGGGGACAGGGGGCCTACACCTTC. Its protein product is CSASRGQGAYTF.

This clonotype has ten or more counts. The chain is built from TRBV7-8 and TRBJ2-3; 11 nucleotides line up with TRBD2. This CDR3 is built from 15 residues. With 4 bases clipped from V and 4 bases from J, the junction kept 4 bases outside the gene matches. Germline V gene sequence: CDR1 SGHVS, CDR2 FQNEAQ. The CDR3 spells CASSSLAGVADTQYF. CDR3 sequence (DNA): TGTGCCAGCAGCTCACTAGCGGGAGTCGCAGATACGCAGTATTTT.

This clonotype was seen a few times. This chain joins TRBV19 and TRBJ1-5, with 9 bases aligning to TRBD1. The germline gives CDR1 LNHDA, CDR2 SQIVND (reference sequence). The trim removed 7 bases at V and 6 bases at J, leaving 13 bases unmatched. The CDR3 extends over 16 amino acids. The CDR3 sequence: CASTSRTGARGQPQHF. CDR3 nucleotides: TGTGCCAGTACCAGCCGGACAGGGGCGAGAGGTCAGCCCCAGCATTTT.

The V call is TRBV6-1, the J call TRBJ2-7; D ambiguous. Trimming pared 5 bases from V and 3 bases from J, leaving 5 bases between. Per the germline V gene, CDR1 is MNHNS and CDR2 is SASEGT. CDR3 length: 11 amino acids. The CDR3 bases are TGTGCCAGCAGTACCCTCTACGAGCAGTACTTC. Its protein is CASSTLYEQYF.

This clonotype was detected a few times. The chain links TRBV6-2 or TRBV6-3 to TRBJ2-1; 7 nucleotides align to TRBD1. Per germline, CDR1 MNHEY and CDR2 SVGEGT. There are 11 residues in the CDR3. Trimming cost V 6 bases and J 16 bases; bases outside gene matches: 9. The CDR3 coding sequence is TGTGCCAGCAGGGGACAGAAAAGGGACTTCTTC. Its protein product is CASRGQKRDFF.

This chain connects TRBV20-1 to TRBJ2-1; TRBD1 matches at 10 bases. The CDR3 has 15 residues. Trimming at V came to 6 bases and at J to 4 bases, leaving 9 bases not matched to a gene. The germline V gene has CDR1 DFQATT and CDR2 SNEGSKA (reference sequence). CDR3 residues: CSAAGDRGHYNEQFF. The CDR3 DNA reads TGCAGTGCAGCCGGGGACAGGGGACATTACAATGAGCAGTTCTTC.

In its sample, this clonotype was seen many times. The gene calls are TRBV24-1 and TRBJ1-1; possible D gene TRBD1, 6 bases. The length of the CDR3 is 12 residues. V shed 2 bases and J shed 10 bases, with 10 bases lying between them. Germline values: CDR1 KGHDR, CDR2 SFDVKD. This CDR3 is CATSDSTGRAFF. In DNA form, the CDR3 reads TGTGCCACCAGTGATTCGACAGGACGAGCTTTCTTT.

At least ten counts were recorded for this clonotype. This chain connects TRBV29-1 to TRBJ2-7; 11 positions agree with TRBD2. CDR1 and CDR2 from the germline V gene are SQVTM and ANQGSEA. V lost 2 bases, J lost 4 bases, and 4 bases stayed unmatched. This CDR3 has 14 amino acids. The CDR3 nucleotides are TGCAGCGTTGAAACTAGCGGGAGTGGTTACGAGCAGTACTTC. Protein sequence: CSVETSGSGYEQYF.

Ten or more counts support this clonotype. The chain recombines TRBV20-1 with TRBJ2-7; the match to TRBD2 covers 13 bases. J was trimmed by 7 bases and V by 6 bases; bases with no gene match: 18. CDR1 is DFQATT, CDR2 SNEGSKA, per germline (reference sequence). CDR3 length: 17 residues. The DNA of the CDR3 is TGCAGTGCCCAGGGCCCTCCACTAGCGGGAGGGCCGGGGGAGCAGTACTTC. As protein: CSAQGPPLAGGPGEQYF.

This clonotype was recorded many times. This chain links TRBV2 with TRBJ2-1, with 9 nucleotides matching TRBD1. This CDR3 is built from 14 residues. The germline CDR1 and CDR2 sequences are SNHLY and FYNNEI. V was pared by 4 bases and J by 9 bases, with 7 bases of the junction left unmatched. CDR3 in DNA: TGTGCCAGCAGTGCCGGACAGGGGATCGGTGAGCAGTTCTTC. This sequence encodes CASSAGQGIGEQFF.

This clonotype was seen many times. V gene TRBV12-3 or TRBV12-4 combines with J gene TRBJ1-6; no firm D call. The CDR3 loop spans 14 amino acids. Trimming cost V 2 bases and J 10 bases, with 12 bases left between them. CDR3: CASSLHGLRSPLHF. The DNA for the CDR3 is TGTGCCAGCAGTTTACACGGGCTTCGATCACCCCTCCACTTT.